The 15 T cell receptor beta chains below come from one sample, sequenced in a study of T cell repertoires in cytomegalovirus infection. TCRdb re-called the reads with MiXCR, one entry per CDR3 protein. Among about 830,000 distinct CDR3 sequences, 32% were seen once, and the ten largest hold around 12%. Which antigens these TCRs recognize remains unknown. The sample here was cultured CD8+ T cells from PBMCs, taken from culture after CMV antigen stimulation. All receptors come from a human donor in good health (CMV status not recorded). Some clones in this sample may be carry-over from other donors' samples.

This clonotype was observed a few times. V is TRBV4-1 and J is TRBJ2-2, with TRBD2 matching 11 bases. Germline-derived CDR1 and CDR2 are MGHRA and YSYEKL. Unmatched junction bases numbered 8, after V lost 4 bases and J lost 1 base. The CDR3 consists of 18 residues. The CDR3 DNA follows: TGCGCCAGCAGCCCCAGCCCTACTAGCGGGGGGAACACCGGGGAGCTGTTTTTT. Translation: CASSPSPTSGGNTGELFF.

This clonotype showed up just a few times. The CDR3 reads CASSPLGRIRSSGQQETQYF. Written as DNA, the CDR3 is TGTGCCAGCAGTCCCTTAGGTAGAATACGCTCATCCGGACAGCAAGAGACCCAGTACTTC. The chain recombines TRBV6-1 with TRBJ2-5; D is perhaps TRBD1 (6 bases). Germline lookup yields CDR1 MNHNS and CDR2 SASEGT. The CDR3 is 20 amino acids. Trimming cost V 5 bases and J 2 bases, with 30 bases left between them.

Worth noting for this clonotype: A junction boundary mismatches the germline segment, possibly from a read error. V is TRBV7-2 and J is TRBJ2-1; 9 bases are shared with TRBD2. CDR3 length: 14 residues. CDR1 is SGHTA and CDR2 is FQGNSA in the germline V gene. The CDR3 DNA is TGTGCCGGCAGCTTTGGCGGGGGGGCAGGTGAGCAGTTCTTC. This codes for CAGSFGGGAGEQFF.

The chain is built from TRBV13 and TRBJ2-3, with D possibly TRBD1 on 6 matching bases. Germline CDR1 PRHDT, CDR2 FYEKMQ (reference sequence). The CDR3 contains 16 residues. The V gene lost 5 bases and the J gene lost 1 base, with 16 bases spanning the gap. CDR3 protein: CASSGGQTAGTDTQYF. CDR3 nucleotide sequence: TGTGCCAGCAGCGGAGGACAGACCGCTGGCACAGATACGCAGTATTTT.

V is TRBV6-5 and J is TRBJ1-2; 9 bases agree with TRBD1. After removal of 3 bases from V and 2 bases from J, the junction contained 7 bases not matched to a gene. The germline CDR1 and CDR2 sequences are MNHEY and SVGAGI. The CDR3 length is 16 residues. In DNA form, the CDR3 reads TGTGCCAGCAGTTATGAGGGGACAGGGATAAACTATGGCTACACCTTC. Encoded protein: CASSYEGTGINYGYTF.

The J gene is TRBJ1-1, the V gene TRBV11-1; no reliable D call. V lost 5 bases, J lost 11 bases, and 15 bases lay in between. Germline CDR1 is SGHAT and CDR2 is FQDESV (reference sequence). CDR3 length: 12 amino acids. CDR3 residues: CASSASLQDAFF. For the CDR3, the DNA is TGTGCCAGCAGCGCTAGCTTGCAGGATGCTTTCTTT.

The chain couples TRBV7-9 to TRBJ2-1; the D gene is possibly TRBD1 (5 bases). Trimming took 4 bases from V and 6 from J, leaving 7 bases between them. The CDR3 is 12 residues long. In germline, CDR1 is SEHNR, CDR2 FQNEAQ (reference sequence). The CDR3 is CASSWGLNEQFF. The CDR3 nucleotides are TGTGCCAGCAGCTGGGGCCTCAATGAGCAGTTCTTC. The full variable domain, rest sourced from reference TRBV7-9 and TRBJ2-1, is DTGVSQNPRHKITKRGQNVTFRCDPISEHNRLYWYRQTLGQGPEFLTYFQNEAQLEKSRLLSDRFSAERPKGSFSTLEIQRTEQGDSAMYLCASSWGLNEQFFGPGTRLTVL.

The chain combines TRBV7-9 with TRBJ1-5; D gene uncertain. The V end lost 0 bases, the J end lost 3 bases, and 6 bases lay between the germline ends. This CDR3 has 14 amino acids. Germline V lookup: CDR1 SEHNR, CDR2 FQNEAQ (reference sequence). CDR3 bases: TGTGCCAGCAGCTTAGCCCCATTCAATCAGCCCCAGCATTTT. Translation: CASSLAPFNQPQHF. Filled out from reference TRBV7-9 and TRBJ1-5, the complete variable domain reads DTGVSQNPRHKITKRGQNVTFRCDPISEHNRLYWYRQTLGQGPEFLTYFQNEAQLEKSRLLSDRFSAERPKGSFSTLEIQRTEQGDSAMYLCASSLAPFNQPQHFGDGTRLSIL.

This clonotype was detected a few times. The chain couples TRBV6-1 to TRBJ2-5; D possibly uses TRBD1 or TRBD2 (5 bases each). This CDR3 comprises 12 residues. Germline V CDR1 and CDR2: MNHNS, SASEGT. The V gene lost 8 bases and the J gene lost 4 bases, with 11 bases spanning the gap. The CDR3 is CASEAGTETQYF. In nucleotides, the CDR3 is TGTGCCAGCGAGGCAGGGACAGAGACCCAGTACTTC.

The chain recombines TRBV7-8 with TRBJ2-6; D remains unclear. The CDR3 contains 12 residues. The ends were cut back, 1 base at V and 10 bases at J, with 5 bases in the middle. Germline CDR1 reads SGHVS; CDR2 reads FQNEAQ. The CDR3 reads CASSLVGNVLTF. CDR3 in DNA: TGTGCCAGCAGCTTAGTGGGAAACGTCCTGACTTTC. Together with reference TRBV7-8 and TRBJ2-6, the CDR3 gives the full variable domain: GAGVSQSPRYKVAKRGQDVALRCDPISGHVSLFWYQQALGQGPEFLTYFQNEAQLDKSGLPSDRFFAERPEGSVSTLKIQRTQQEDSAVYLCASSLVGNVLTFGAGSRLTVL.

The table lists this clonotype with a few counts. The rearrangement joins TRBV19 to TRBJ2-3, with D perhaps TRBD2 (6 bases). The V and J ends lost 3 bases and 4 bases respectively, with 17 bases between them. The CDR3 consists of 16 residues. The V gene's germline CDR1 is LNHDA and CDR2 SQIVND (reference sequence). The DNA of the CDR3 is TGTGCCAGTAGTATTGGAGTGGGACTTGTCGCAGATACGCAGTATTTT. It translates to CASSIGVGLVADTQYF. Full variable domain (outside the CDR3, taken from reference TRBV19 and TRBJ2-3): DGGITQSPKYLFRKEGQNVTLSCEQNLNHDAMYWYRQDPGQGLRLIYYSQIVNDFQKGDIAEGYSVSREKKESFPLTVTSAQKNPTAFYLCASSIGVGLVADTQYFGPGTRLTVL.

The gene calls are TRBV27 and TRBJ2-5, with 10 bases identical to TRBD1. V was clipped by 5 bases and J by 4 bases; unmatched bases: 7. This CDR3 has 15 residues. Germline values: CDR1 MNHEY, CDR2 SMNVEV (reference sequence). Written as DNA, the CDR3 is TGTGCCAGCAGTCCCCGGGACAGGGGTTCAGAGACCCAGTACTTC. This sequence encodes CASSPRDRGSETQYF.

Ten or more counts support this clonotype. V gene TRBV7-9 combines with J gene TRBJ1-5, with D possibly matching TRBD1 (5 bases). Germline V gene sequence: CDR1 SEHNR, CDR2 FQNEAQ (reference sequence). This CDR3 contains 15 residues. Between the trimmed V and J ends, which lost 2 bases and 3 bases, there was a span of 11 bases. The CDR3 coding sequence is TGTGCCAGCAGCTTACCGGGGGAGTACAATCAGCCCCAGCATTTT. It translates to CASSLPGEYNQPQHF.

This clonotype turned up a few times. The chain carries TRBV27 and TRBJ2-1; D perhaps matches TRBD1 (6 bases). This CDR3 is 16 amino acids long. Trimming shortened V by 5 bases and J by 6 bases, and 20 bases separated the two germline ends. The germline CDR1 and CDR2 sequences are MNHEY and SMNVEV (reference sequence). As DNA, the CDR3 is TGTGCCAGCAGTCCTTACCCCCAGACAGGTCTCAATGAGCAGTTCTTC. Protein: CASSPYPQTGLNEQFF.

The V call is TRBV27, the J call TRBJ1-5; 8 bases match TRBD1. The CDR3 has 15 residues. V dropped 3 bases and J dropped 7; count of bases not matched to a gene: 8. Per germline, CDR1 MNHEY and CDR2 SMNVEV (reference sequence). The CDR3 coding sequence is TGTGCCAGCAGTTTCGGAGGGGGACAGGCCCAGCCCCAGCATTTT. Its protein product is CASSFGGGQAQPQHF.